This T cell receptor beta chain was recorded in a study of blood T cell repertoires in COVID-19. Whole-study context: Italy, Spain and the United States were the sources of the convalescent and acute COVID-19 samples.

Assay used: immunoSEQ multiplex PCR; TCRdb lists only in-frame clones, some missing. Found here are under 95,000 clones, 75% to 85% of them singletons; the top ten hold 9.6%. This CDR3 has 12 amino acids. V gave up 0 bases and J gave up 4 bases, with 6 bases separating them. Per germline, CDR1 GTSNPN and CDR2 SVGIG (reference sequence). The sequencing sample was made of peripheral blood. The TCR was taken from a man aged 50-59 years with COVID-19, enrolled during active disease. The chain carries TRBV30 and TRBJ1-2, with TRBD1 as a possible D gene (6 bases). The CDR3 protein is CAWSVTGYGYTF. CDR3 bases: TGTGCCTGGAGTGTGACAGGCTATGGCTACACCTTC.